The rows below give T cell receptor beta chains drawn from one sample of a study of blood T cell repertoires in COVID-19. TCRdb's copy holds only in-frame clones and misses some; the assay was immunoSEQ multiplex PCR. The sample shows about 120,000 clones, 86% of them seen only once. The sequencing sample was made of peripheral blood. Receptor source: a woman in her seventies with COVID-19, enrolled during active disease. Each CDR3 is given with its conserved first and last residue. Each record gives: V gene, D gene, clone size, J gene, CDR3 protein, CDR3 DNA. The D gene is left open where the match is weak. Clone size, where shown, is once, few, many, or a class for clones that have expanded.

TRBV5-1	TRBD1	.	TRBJ1-4	CASRTGLNEKLFF	TGCGCCAGCCGGACAGGTCTCAATGAAAAACTGTTTTTT
TRBV5-1	TRBD2	.	TRBJ2-1	CASSQLGLAGGVAEQFF	TGCGCCAGCAGCCAGTTGGGGCTAGCGGGGGGAGTAGCTGAGCAGTTCTTC
TRBV30	TRBD1	.	TRBJ2-7	CAWSNRGASYEQYF	TGTGCCTGGAGTAACAGGGGGGCGTCCTACGAGCAGTACTTC
TRBV5-1	.	.	TRBJ1-4	CASSPGRGSAEKLFF	TGCGCCAGCAGCCCAGGCAGGGGATCAGCTGAAAAACTGTTTTTT
TRBV7-2	.	.	TRBJ2-3	CASTSGGSYTDTQYF	TGTGCCAGCACCTCGGGGGGCTCCTACACAGATACGCAGTATTTT
TRBV6-5	TRBD2	.	TRBJ2-3	CASSTLLAGGDTQYF	TGTGCCAGCAGCACTCTACTAGCGGGGGGTGATACGCAGTATTTT
TRBV5-1	.	.	TRBJ1-6	CASSLEQSGYNSPLHF	TGCGCCAGCAGCTTGGAGCAGTCGGGGTATAATTCACCCCTCCACTTT
TRBV24-1	.	.	TRBJ2-2	CATSYTGELFF	TGTGCCACCAGCTACACCGGGGAGCTGTTTTTT
TRBV6-4	.	.	TRBJ2-1	CASSAPQGNEQFF	TGTGCCAGCAGTGCCCCCCAGGGGAATGAGCAGTTCTTC
TRBV7-3	.	.	TRBJ2-2	CASSFRGNTGELFF	TGTGCCAGCAGCTTCAGGGGGAACACCGGGGAGCTGTTTTTT
TRBV12-3/TRBV12-4	.	.	TRBJ2-7	CASSLRQFYEQYF	TGTGCCAGCAGTCTACGACAGTTCTACGAGCAGTACTTC
TRBV19	.	.	TRBJ1-1	CASKSGASGGTEAFF	TGTGCCAGTAAATCAGGGGCCAGCGGCGGCACTGAAGCTTTCTTT
TRBV29-1	.	.	TRBJ2-7	CSVETQATREQYF	TGCAGCGTTGAAACCCAGGCCACTCGGGAGCAGTACTTC
TRBV27	.	.	TRBJ1-1	CASSSGGPGTEAFF	TGTGCCAGCAGTTCGGGGGGGCCGGGGACTGAAGCTTTCTTT
TRBV11-2	.	.	TRBJ2-3	CASSPRLDTQYF	TGTGCCAGCAGCCCTCGGTTGGATACGCAGTATTTT
TRBV29-1	TRBD2	.	TRBJ2-5	CSAAGVGETQYF	TGCAGCGCGGCGGGGGTCGGAGAGACCCAGTACTTC
TRBV10-2	TRBD1	.	TRBJ2-7	CASSESGQGVLDEQYF	TGCGCCAGCAGTGAGTCGGGGCAGGGGGTTTTGGACGAGCAGTACTTC
TRBV6-4	TRBD1	.	TRBJ1-2	CASSDPGTGEGYTF	TGTGCCAGCAGTGACCCCGGGACAGGGGAGGGCTACACCTTC
TRBV7-8	TRBD2	.	TRBJ2-5	CASSLGAGLAGQTQYF	TGTGCCAGCAGCCTAGGGGCGGGACTAGCTGGGCAGACCCAGTACTTC
TRBV5-6	TRBD1	few	TRBJ1-1	CASNADRGVTEAFF	TGTGCCAGCAACGCGGACAGGGGGGTCACTGAAGCTTTCTTT
TRBV20-1	TRBD1	.	TRBJ2-7	CSASPGTGGYEQYF	TGCAGTGCTAGTCCCGGGACAGGGGGCTACGAGCAGTACTTC
TRBV10-3	TRBD1	.	TRBJ1-6	CAISDTPTGTANSPLHF	TGTGCCATCAGTGACACGCCCACCGGGACAGCTAATTCACCCCTCCACTTT
TRBV5-6	.	.	TRBJ1-6	CASSLGPGSPLHF	TGTGCCAGCAGCTTGGGCCCCGGGTCACCCCTCCACTTT
TRBV9	TRBD1	.	TRBJ2-7	CASSVATGASYEQYF	TGTGCCAGCAGCGTAGCGACAGGGGCGTCCTACGAGCAGTACTTC
TRBV28	.	.	TRBJ1-5	CASSSPGTNNQPQHF	TGTGCCAGCAGTTCACCCGGGACAAACAATCAGCCCCAGCATTTT
TRBV18	.	.	TRBJ1-5	CASSPRFPRRTRGEVGNQPQHF	TGTGCCAGCTCACCACGGTTCCCCAGAAGGACACGGGGGGAGGTTGGCAATCAGCCCCAGCATTTT
TRBV2	.	once	TRBJ1-2	CASRGGPGALGYGYTF	TGTGCCAGCAGAGGGGGTCCAGGGGCTCTCGGCTATGGCTACACCTTC
TRBV6-5	TRBD1	.	TRBJ2-7	CASSSTGIVPYEQYF	TGTGCCAGCAGTTCGACAGGGATCGTTCCCTACGAGCAGTACTTC
TRBV19	.	.	TRBJ1-2	CASSINAGEGYTF	TGTGCCAGTAGTATAAATGCAGGGGAAGGCTACACCTTC
TRBV4-2	.	once	TRBJ1-4	CASSPRTDQTNEKLFF	TGTGCCAGCAGCCCCCGGACAGACCAAACTAATGAAAAACTGTTTTTT
TRBV30	.	.	TRBJ2-7	CAWEGHPKGYEQYF	TGTGCCTGGGAGGGACATCCAAAGGGCTACGAGCAGTACTTC
TRBV5-1	.	.	TRBJ2-5	CASSLAHREETQYF	TGCGCCAGCAGCTTGGCCCACAGAGAAGAGACCCAGTACTTC
TRBV5-1	.	.	TRBJ2-1	CASSPRDNPNEQFF	TGCGCCAGCAGCCCCCGGGACAACCCCAATGAGCAGTTCTTC
TRBV19	.	.	TRBJ1-2	CASKGKQGNSGYTF	TGTGCCAGTAAGGGGAAGCAGGGGAATAGTGGCTACACCTTC